Shown below are 13 T cell receptor beta chains from a single sample sequenced in a study of blood T cell repertoires in COVID-19. Generated by immunoSEQ multiplex PCR, the TCRdb table keeps only in-frame clones and is missing some. In the table there are about 410,000 clones, around nine tenths of which are singletons. The sample was peripheral blood. The origin of the receptors is a woman in her thirties or forties with COVID-19, enrolled during active disease.

In this sample, this clone turned up once. This rearrangement joins TRBV21-1 to TRBJ2-3; TRBD2 is taken as the D call from the table, unchecked against the DNA. TRBV21-1 counts as a pseudogene. CDR3 length equals 15 residues. Here the CDR3 reads CASINGLAVTDTQYF. The CDR3 nucleotides are TGTGCCAGCATCAATGGACTAGCGGTCACAGATACGCAGTATTTT.

This chain links TRBV28 with TRBJ1-5; D remains unclear. Per germline, CDR1 MDHEN and CDR2 SYDVKM. Trimming left V 5 bases short and J 4 bases short, with 24 bases between. There are 18 residues in the CDR3. The CDR3 DNA reads TGTGCCAGCAGTACCGGGATGGAGGAGGGCCCTCTTAATCAGCCCCAGCATTTT. Its protein is CASSTGMEEGPLNQPQHF. The full variable domain, in which reference TRBV28 and TRBJ1-5 provide the parts outside the CDR3, is DVKVTQSSRYLVKRTGEKVFLECVQDMDHENMFWYRQDPGLGLRLIYFSYDVKMKEKGDIPEGYSVSREKKERFSLILESASTNQTSMYLCASSTGMEEGPLNQPQHFGDGTRLSIL.

This clone appeared once. This chain joins TRBV30 and TRBJ1-2, with 11 bases aligning to TRBD1. Per germline, CDR1 GTSNPN and CDR2 SVGIG (reference sequence). With 4 bases clipped from V and 2 bases from J, the junction kept 6 bases outside the gene matches. The CDR3 is 15 residues long. The CDR3 reads CAWNPRTGGNYGYTF. The CDR3 bases are TGTGCCTGGAACCCTAGGACAGGGGGCAACTATGGCTACACCTTC.

The chain joins TRBV28 to TRBJ1-1; 7 nucleotides align to TRBD1. With V trimmed by 8 bases and J by 6 bases, 6 bases remained unmatched. Germline CDR1 MDHEN, CDR2 SYDVKM. The CDR3 has 12 amino acids. CDR3 DNA: TGTGCCAGCCAGGGGGATAGGGCTGAAGCTTTCTTT. It yields the protein CASQGDRAEAFF.

This clone was seen a handful of times. J is TRBJ1-2 and V is TRBV10-3; TRBD1 aligns across 9 bases. V shed 7 bases and J 2 bases; nucleotides not matched to a gene: 5. The CDR3 runs to 14 residues. Germline loops: CDR1 ENHRY, CDR2 SYGVKD. Here the CDR3 reads CAINTDRGNYGYTF. Here the CDR3 DNA reads TGTGCCATCAATACCGACAGGGGGAACTATGGCTACACCTTC.

The V gene is TRBV7-8, the J gene TRBJ1-1, with D perhaps matching TRBD1 (6 bases). With 1 base removed from V and 1 base from J, the gap between germline ends came to 13 bases. This CDR3 spans 16 amino acids. Germline CDR1 is SGHVS and CDR2 is FQNEAQ. The CDR3 loop is CASSLDPGHSNTEAFF. CDR3 sequence (DNA): TGTGCCAGCAGCTTAGACCCGGGACACTCGAACACTGAAGCTTTCTTT.

The chain joins TRBV19 to TRBJ1-1; 9 bases fit TRBD1. Germline CDR1 reads LNHDA; CDR2 reads SQIVND (reference sequence). The ends lost 6 bases at V and 5 bases at J; junction bases unmatched: 7. This CDR3 has 14 amino acids. The CDR3 sequence is CASSFGQGWTEAFF. CDR3 DNA: TGTGCCAGTAGCTTCGGACAGGGGTGGACTGAAGCTTTCTTT.

This chain uses TRBV5-4 with TRBJ2-7, with 8 bases aligning to TRBD1. This CDR3 contains 14 residues. V lost 3 bases to trimming and J lost 2 bases; unmatched junction nucleotides: 4. Germline V CDR1 and CDR2: SGHNT, YYREEE (reference sequence). The CDR3: CASSYDRGTYEQYF. CDR3 in DNA: TGTGCCAGCAGCTATGACAGGGGAACCTACGAGCAGTACTTC.

This chain joins TRBV9 and TRBJ2-5; 9 bases map to TRBD1. The CDR3 extends over 15 amino acids. The ends lost 2 bases at V and 1 base at J; junction bases unmatched: 3. The V gene's germline CDR1 is SGDLS and CDR2 YYNGEE. The CDR3 DNA is TGTGCCAGCAGCGTGGGACAGGGTCTCCAAGAGACCCAGTACTTC. It specifies CASSVGQGLQETQYF.

This rearrangement joins TRBV25-1 to TRBJ1-2, with 9 bases identical to TRBD1. The V and J ends lost 9 bases and 2 bases, in that order; junction bases with no gene match: 1. The CDR3 is 12 residues long. The germline gives CDR1 MGHDK, CDR2 SYGVNS. This CDR3 reads CASGQGNYGYTF. The CDR3 bases are TGTGCCAGTGGACAGGGGAACTATGGCTACACCTTC.

The genes are TRBV14 and TRBJ2-7, with 9 bases lining up with TRBD1. V was pared by 3 bases and J by 6 bases, with 9 bases of the junction left unmatched. The CDR3 has 15 amino acids. CDR1 SGHDN and CDR2 FVKESK come from the germline V gene. The CDR3 nucleotides read TGTGCCAGCAGCCAGAGGGGACAGGGAAATCTCGAGCAGTACTTC. It is translated as CASSQRGQGNLEQYF.

CDR3 nucleotide sequence: TGTGCCAGCAGCGCAAATTCGGGGACAGGGTCGATCTTTGAAGCTTTCTTT. Translating it yields CASSANSGTGSIFEAFF. The chain is built from TRBV7-2 and TRBJ1-1; TRBD1 aligns across 9 bases. In germline, CDR1 is SGHTA, CDR2 FQGNSA. CDR3 length: 17 residues. J lost 7 bases, V lost 5 bases, and 17 bases had no gene match. The full variable domain, in which reference TRBV7-2 and TRBJ1-1 provide the parts outside the CDR3, is GAGVSQSPSNKVTEKGKDVELRCDPISGHTALYWYRQSLGQGLEFLIYFQGNSAPDKSGLPSDRFSAERTGGSVSTLTIQRTQQEDSAVYLCASSANSGTGSIFEAFFGQGTRLTVV.

The CDR3 sequence is CASSPGGRLRGSEQYF. DNA for the CDR3: TGCGCCAGCAGCCCGGGGGGACGGCTACGTGGGTCCGAGCAGTACTTC. The gene calls are TRBV4-1 and TRBJ2-7, with 7 bases matching TRBD2. V dropped 4 bases and J dropped 6; count of bases not matched to a gene: 15. There are 16 residues in the CDR3. Germline V lookup: CDR1 MGHRA, CDR2 YSYEKL.